These 23 T cell receptor beta chains share one sample of origin, sequenced in a study of T cell responses to AZD1222 COVID-19 vaccine. Profiling relied on immunoSEQ multiplex PCR, and the TCRdb table lists in-frame clones only, not all of them. The profile shows 150,000 to 160,000 clones, roughly nine tenths of them singletons. The specimen was peripheral blood, collected on day 0 of AZD1222 vaccination. These receptors originate from an adult in good health.

This clone was detected once. V gene TRBV12-3 or TRBV12-4 combines with J gene TRBJ1-2; D is ambiguous. Trimming took 3 bases from V and 7 from J, leaving 12 bases between them. The CDR3 totals 13 residues. The chain's CDR3 is CASSFSWGSGYTF. In DNA form, the CDR3 reads TGTGCCAGCAGTTTCTCGTGGGGAAGTGGCTACACCTTC.

This clone was seen more than once but under ten times. Other DNA sequences of this sample code for an identical CDR3. The V gene is TRBV5-5, the J gene TRBJ1-1, with D hard to call. Germline loops: CDR1 SGHKS, CDR2 YYEKEE (reference sequence). V was clipped by 5 bases and J by 1 base, with 6 bases between them. The CDR3 has 12 amino acids. CDR3 protein: CASSPENTEAFF. In DNA, the CDR3 is TGTGCCAGCAGTCCAGAGAACACTGAAGCTTTCTTT.

The V and J genes are TRBV11-3 and TRBJ2-1, with 9 bases identical to TRBD2. The CDR3 has 14 residues. CDR1 and CDR2 from the germline V gene are SGHNT and YENEEA. V lost 2 bases, J lost 10 bases, and 6 bases stayed unmatched. The CDR3 region is CASSLIAGALEQFF. As DNA, the CDR3 is TGTGCCAGCAGCTTAATAGCGGGAGCTCTGGAGCAGTTCTTC.

The J gene is TRBJ1-3, the V gene TRBV30; D is perhaps TRBD1 (5 bases). Per the germline V gene, CDR1 is GTSNPN and CDR2 is SVGIG (reference sequence). This CDR3 is 16 amino acids long. The V end lost 0 bases, the J end lost 0 bases, and 12 bases lay between the germline ends. The CDR3 sequence: CAWSVRGLRSGNTIYF. The CDR3 DNA sequence: TGTGCCTGGAGTGTAAGGGGACTACGCTCTGGAAACACCATATATTTT. The full variable domain, completed using reference TRBV30 and TRBJ1-3, is SQTIHQWPATLVQPVGSPLSLECTVEGTSNPNLYWYRQAAGRGLQLLFYSVGIGQISSEVPQNLSASRPQDRQFILSSKKLLLSDSGFYLCAWSVRGLRSGNTIYFGEGSWLTVV.

Remarks on this clone: Within the sample, other DNA sequences also encode this same CDR3. The genes are TRBV9 and TRBJ1-3; D might be TRBD1 (5 bases). CDR3 length: 18 residues. The germline V and J ends were trimmed by 3 bases and 1 base, with 20 bases remaining between them. Per germline, CDR1 SGDLS and CDR2 YYNGEE. The CDR3 sequence is CASSEGLGGRHSGNTIYF. The DNA of the CDR3 is TGTGCCAGCAGCGAGGGTCTTGGGGGAAGGCATTCTGGAAACACCATATATTTT. Variable domain in full (rest from reference TRBV9 and TRBJ1-3): DSGVTQTPKHLITATGQRVTLRCSPRSGDLSVYWYQQSLDQGLQFLIQYYNGEERAKGNILERFSAQQFPDLHSELNLSSLELGDSALYFCASSEGLGGRHSGNTIYFGEGSWLTVV.

The chain uses TRBV19 and TRBJ1-1, with D maybe TRBD1 (6 bases). The V end lost 8 bases, the J end lost 0 bases, and 10 bases lay between the germline ends. The CDR3 covers 13 residues. Germline assignment: CDR1 LNHDA and CDR2 SQIVND (reference sequence). CDR3 amino acids: CASGSGVNTEAFF. The CDR3 nucleotides are TGTGCCAGTGGTTCAGGGGTGAACACTGAAGCTTTCTTT.

This clone was seen only once. V and J are TRBV30 and TRBJ1-3, with D perhaps matching TRBD1 (6 bases). V lost 3 bases to trimming and J lost 4 bases, with 16 bases between them. Germline V gene sequence: CDR1 GTSNPN, CDR2 SVGIG (reference sequence). CDR3 length equals 15 residues. CDR3 amino acids: CAWRPRGGLGNTIYF. For the CDR3, the DNA is TGTGCCTGGAGGCCCCGTGGGGGGCTCGGAAACACCATATATTTT.

The rearrangement joins TRBV29-1 to TRBJ2-3, with 10 bases fitting TRBD2. Germline lookup yields CDR1 SQVTM and CDR2 ANQGSEA. This CDR3 has 14 amino acids. The ends lost 5 bases at V and 4 bases at J; junction bases unmatched: 6. CDR3 region: CSVSGLATSDTQYF. Here the CDR3 DNA reads TGCAGCGTTTCGGGACTAGCGACTTCAGATACGCAGTATTTT.

This chain joins TRBV5-1 and TRBJ1-2; no reliable D call. Trimming took 0 bases from V and 2 from J, leaving 14 bases between them. Germline CDR1 and CDR2: SGHRS and YFSETQ. The CDR3 extends over 16 amino acids. The CDR3 coding sequence is TGCGCCAGCAGCTTGGCAGCGAGGGTCCAAAACTATGGCTACACCTTC. This sequence encodes CASSLAARVQNYGYTF. The full variable domain, in which reference TRBV5-1 and TRBJ1-2 provide the parts outside the CDR3, is KAGVTQTPRYLIKTRGQQVTLSCSPISGHRSVSWYQQTPGQGLQFLFEYFSETQRNKGNFPGRFSGRQFSNSRSEMNVSTLELGDSALYLCASSLAARVQNYGYTFGSGTRLTVV.

The chain employs TRBV6-1 and TRBJ1-3, with 10 bases aligning to TRBD1. J gave up 2 bases and V 3 bases, and 10 bases lay outside the gene matches. There are 18 residues in the CDR3. The germline V gene encodes CDR1 MNHNS and CDR2 SASEGT. Here the CDR3 reads CASSDNVSGTGAGNTIYF. The CDR3 coding sequence is TGTGCCAGCAGTGACAACGTCTCCGGGACAGGGGCTGGAAACACCATATATTTT.

The chain has TRBV5-1 and TRBJ1-2, with D perhaps TRBD1 (5 bases). The germline CDR1 and CDR2 sequences are SGHRS and YFSETQ. Trimming shortened V by 4 bases and J by 3 bases, and 10 bases separated the two germline ends. The CDR3 is 13 residues long. Written as DNA, the CDR3 is TGCGCCAGCAGCCGGGGGAATTACTATGGCTACACCTTC. It specifies CASSRGNYYGYTF.

The chain combines TRBV2 with TRBJ2-3; possible D gene TRBD1, 6 bases. Germline V gene data show CDR1 as SNHLY and CDR2 as FYNNEI. V lost 6 bases and J 0 bases, leaving 10 bases between the germline ends. The CDR3 is 14 amino acids. Here the CDR3 reads CASRPTGSTDTQYF. For the CDR3, the DNA is TGTGCCAGCAGGCCGACAGGTAGCACAGATACGCAGTATTTT.

V is TRBV13 and J is TRBJ1-4; D may be TRBD1 (6 bases). Trimming took off 4 bases at V and 5 bases at J, with 20 bases between the two ends. Germline values: CDR1 PRHDT, CDR2 FYEKMQ (reference sequence). The CDR3 extends over 17 amino acids. In nucleotides, the CDR3 is TGTGCCAGCAGCTCAAGGAGACAGGACAAGAGGAATGAAAAACTGTTTTTT. The encoded protein is CASSSRRQDKRNEKLFF.

The rearrangement links TRBV11-3 to TRBJ1-1; D unresolved. Per the germline V gene, CDR1 is SGHNT and CDR2 is YENEEA. CDR3 length: 12 residues. V was trimmed by 7 bases and J by 4 bases, leaving 10 bases between them. CDR3 bases: TGTGCCAGCAAACGCCCAGGCACTGAAGCTTTCTTT. It is translated as CASKRPGTEAFF.

The chain recombines TRBV6-5 with TRBJ2-1; TRBD2 matches 7 bases. The CDR3 runs to 13 residues. Germline V CDR1 and CDR2: MNHEY, SVGAGI. Trimming took 11 bases from V and 5 from J; bases not matched to a gene: 9. The CDR3 protein is CAVFRDYNNEQFF. Written as DNA, the CDR3 is TGTGCCGTATTCCGGGACTACAACAATGAGCAGTTCTTC.

The chain has TRBV20-1 and TRBJ2-4; D is possibly TRBD1 or TRBD2 (5 bases each). The CDR3 is made up of 14 amino acids. Looked up from germline, CDR1 is DFQATT and CDR2 is SNEGSKA (reference sequence). Between the trimmed V and J ends, which lost 3 bases and 3 bases, there was a span of 12 bases. The CDR3 nucleotides are TGCAGTGCTAGTCCAGGGCGGGTCAAAAACATTCAGTACTTC. Its translation: CSASPGRVKNIQYF.

J is TRBJ2-5 and V is TRBV6-5; D is unresolved. Per germline, CDR1 MNHEY and CDR2 SVGAGI. Trimming removed 6 bases at V and 5 bases at J, with 4 bases between. The CDR3 is 10 residues long. This CDR3 is CASRYETQYF. CDR3 sequence (DNA): TGTGCCAGCAGATACGAGACCCAGTACTTC.

This clone occurred a few times. This chain connects TRBV5-4 to TRBJ2-7; 10 bases line up with TRBD2. CDR1 is SGHNT, CDR2 YYREEE, per germline (reference sequence). The length of the CDR3 is 14 residues. Trimming took 3 bases from V and 5 from J; bases not matched to a gene: 5. The CDR3 region has the DNA TGTGCCAGCAGCTCCCTAGCGGGAGTAAACGAGCAGTACTTC. Translated, it gives CASSSLAGVNEQYF.

The chain carries TRBV5-1 and TRBJ1-2; D may be TRBD1 (5 bases). Germline V gene sequence: CDR1 SGHRS, CDR2 YFSETQ. This CDR3 has 13 amino acids. Deletions cut 5 bases from V and 4 bases from J, with 12 bases between. This chain's CDR3 is CASRRRDPYGYTF. The CDR3 DNA reads TGCGCCAGCAGGAGGCGGGACCCCTATGGCTACACCTTC.

The V call is TRBV5-1, the J call TRBJ1-5; D is perhaps TRBD1 (5 bases). The CDR3 has 17 amino acids. CDR1 is SGHRS, CDR2 YFSETQ, per germline. Trimming cost V 8 bases and J 0 bases, with 21 bases left between them. The CDR3 DNA reads as TGCGCCAGAAAAAACCCCCGGGGGGGATATAGCAATCAGCCCCAGCATTTT. Its protein product is CARKNPRGGYSNQPQHF.

The genes are TRBV29-1 and TRBJ1-2; D gene unclear. Trimming cost V 1 base and J 6 bases, with 6 bases left between them. The length of the CDR3 is 11 residues. Germline lookup yields CDR1 SQVTM and CDR2 ANQGSEA. The CDR3 DNA follows: TGCAGCGTTGAAGGATTTGATGGCTACACCTTC. Translating it yields CSVEGFDGYTF.

The chain carries TRBV6-1 and TRBJ2-1; perhaps TRBD2 as D (5 bases). Trimming took 1 base from V and 8 from J, leaving 21 bases between them. Germline V gene sequence: CDR1 MNHNS, CDR2 SASEGT. This CDR3 has 17 amino acids. The CDR3 loop reads CASSEGRKLLRFDEQFF. The CDR3 DNA sequence: TGTGCCAGCAGTGAAGGGAGGAAGTTACTGCGGTTTGATGAGCAGTTCTTC.

The chain joins TRBV30 to TRBJ1-2, with D unclear. In germline, CDR1 is GTSNPN, CDR2 SVGIG (reference sequence). V lost 1 base and J 0 bases, leaving 3 bases between the germline ends. This CDR3 is built from 12 residues. The CDR3 nucleotides are TGTGCCTGGAGTGCGGCTAACTATGGCTACACCTTC. Translated: CAWSAANYGYTF.